Below, 2 T cell receptor beta chains from the same sample are listed, as sequenced in a study of blood T cell repertoires in COVID-19. Assay used: immunoSEQ multiplex PCR; TCRdb lists only in-frame clones, some missing. The sample consists of 200,000 to 250,000 clones, 70% to 90% of them appearing once. The sample was peripheral blood. These receptors were collected from a woman in her 50s with COVID-19, enrolled during active disease.

The chain uses TRBV21-1 and TRBJ1-5; TRBD1, the D gene given by the table, was not confirmed from the DNA. TRBV21-1 is marked as a pseudogene. The CDR3 contains 18 residues. Here the CDR3 reads CASSKERWGRWGNQPQHF. CDR3 DNA: TGTGCCAGCAGCAAAGAAAGATGGGGCCGTTGGGGCAATCAGCCCCAGCATTTT.

The chain combines TRBV6-5 with TRBJ2-1; D ambiguous. CDR1 MNHEY and CDR2 SVGAGI come from the germline V gene. The CDR3 length is 12 residues. Trimming stripped 6 bases from V and 10 bases from J, with 13 bases between. CDR3 protein: CASRSQVREQFF. The DNA of the CDR3 is TGTGCCAGCAGATCCCAAGTCAGAGAGCAGTTCTTC.